The 32 T cell receptor beta chains below were found in one sample sequenced in a study of blood T cell repertoires in COVID-19. TCRdb's copy holds only in-frame clones and misses some; the assay was immunoSEQ multiplex PCR. The table records about 260,000 clones, approximately 88% of them present only once. The sample comprised peripheral blood. The receptors shown here come from a human donor in a cohort sampled during active COVID-19.

The gene calls are TRBV6-6 and TRBJ1-1, with D possibly matching TRBD1 (6 bases). The CDR3 contains 12 residues. Germline loops: CDR1 MNHNY, CDR2 SVGAGI (reference sequence). Trimming cost V 4 bases and J 6 bases, with 9 bases left between them. The CDR3 is CASSSWTAEAFF. In DNA, the CDR3 is TGTGCCAGCAGTTCCTGGACAGCTGAAGCTTTCTTT.

This clone has a single count. V usage is TRBV6-7 and J usage is TRBJ2-3, with 12 bases that match TRBD2. TRBV6-7 is recorded as an ORF, its role being uncertain. This CDR3 is built from 20 residues. After removal of 1 base from V and 0 bases from J, the junction contained 11 bases not matched to a gene. The CDR3 region has the DNA TGTGCCAGCAGTTACTATCTAGCGGGGGGGACATTTTCTAGCACAGATACGCAGTATTTT. Amino acid sequence: CASSYYLAGGTFSSTDTQYF.

The V gene is TRBV25-1, the J gene TRBJ2-5; 9 positions agree with TRBD1. This CDR3 has 17 amino acids. Germline trimming cut 4 bases from V and 2 bases from J; bases unmatched to any gene: 11. CDR1 MGHDK and CDR2 SYGVNS come from the germline V gene. CDR3 residues: CASSGQLFDRGQETQYF. The DNA for the CDR3 is TGTGCCAGCAGTGGACAGCTCTTCGACAGGGGGCAAGAGACCCAGTACTTC. Full variable domain (missing parts from reference TRBV25-1 and TRBJ2-5): EADIYQTPRYLVIGTGKKITLECSQTMGHDKMYWYQQDPGMELHLIHYSYGVNSTEKGDLSSESTVSRIRTEHFPLTLESARPSHTSQYLCASSGQLFDRGQETQYFGPGTRLLVL.

In nucleotides, the CDR3 is TGTGCCAGCAGCTCGGACAGGGGGGTATACAATGAGCAGTTCTTC. Residues: CASSSDRGVYNEQFF. This sequence joins TRBV7-2 and TRBJ2-1; 10 bases fit TRBD1. Germline V gives CDR1 SGHTA, CDR2 FQGNSA. The CDR3 runs to 15 residues. V shed 4 bases and J 4 bases; nucleotides not matched to a gene: 4.

A single count supports this clone. This chain links TRBV24-1 with TRBJ2-5; 9 positions agree with TRBD1. This CDR3 is 14 amino acids long. Germline V lookup: CDR1 KGHDR, CDR2 SFDVKD. Trimming took 2 bases from V and 5 from J; bases not matched to a gene: 2. CDR3 in amino acids: CATSDWDRDETQYF. In nucleotides, the CDR3 is TGTGCCACCAGTGATTGGGACAGGGACGAGACCCAGTACTTC.

This chain uses TRBV6-5 with TRBJ2-5; 11 bases agree with TRBD2. The V gene's germline CDR1 is MNHEY and CDR2 SVGAGI. The CDR3 spans 14 residues. V was clipped by 5 bases and J by 9 bases; unmatched bases: 8. CDR3 amino acids: CASSMTSGVLAQYF. The CDR3 DNA reads as TGTGCCAGCAGTATGACTAGCGGGGTCTTGGCCCAGTACTTC.

V is TRBV27 and J is TRBJ2-7, with 12 bases matching TRBD2. The CDR3 spans 15 residues. V shed 5 bases, J shed 7 bases, and the junction held 9 bases outside the gene matches. CDR1 and CDR2 (germline): MNHEY, SMNVEV (reference sequence). CDR3 sequence (DNA): TGTGCCAGCAGTGCCGGACTAGCGGGAACGGGTGAGCAGTACTTC. Protein: CASSAGLAGTGEQYF.

In this sample, this clone turned up once. J is TRBJ2-2 and V is TRBV5-4; D possibly corresponds to TRBD2 (5 bases). Trimming removed 0 bases at V and 7 bases at J, with 19 bases between. There are 17 residues in the CDR3. CDR1 is SGHNT and CDR2 is YYREEE in the germline V gene (reference sequence). In DNA, the CDR3 is TGTGCCAGCAGCTTGGGAGGGAAAGGACCCTCCGGCGGGGAGCTGTTTTTT. This gives the protein CASSLGGKGPSGGELFF.

The chain recombines TRBV11-3 with TRBJ2-1; no clear D. Trimming left V 5 bases short and J 2 bases short, with 10 bases between. Germline-derived CDR1 and CDR2 are SGHNT and YENEEA. The CDR3 consists of 14 residues. In DNA form, the CDR3 reads TGTGCCAGCAGCCGCGGTTGGCCCTACAATGAGCAGTTCTTC. It is translated as CASSRGWPYNEQFF.

This clone has just a few counts. V is TRBV3-1 (or the pseudogene TRBV3-2) and J is TRBJ1-1; 8 bases align to TRBD1. There are 15 residues in the CDR3. Germline loops: CDR1 LGHDT, CDR2 YNNKEL (reference sequence). J lost 2 bases, V lost 3 bases, and 5 bases had no gene match. DNA for the CDR3: TGTGCCAGCAGCCATGGGACAGGAATAAACACTGAAGCTTTCTTT. Translated: CASSHGTGINTEAFF.

The chain combines TRBV4-1 with TRBJ2-7; 10 nucleotides line up with TRBD2. The CDR3 totals 19 residues. Germline CDR1 MGHRA, CDR2 YSYEKL. The junction had 12 bases not matched to a gene; V was cut back by 0 bases and J by 1 base. The CDR3 protein is CASSQDRVLAGSRSYEQYF. The CDR3, as DNA: TGCGCCAGCAGCCAAGATCGGGTACTAGCGGGGAGCCGATCCTACGAGCAGTACTTC.

The rearrangement links TRBV7-2 to TRBJ1-2; D not certain. The CDR3 covers 12 residues. With 1 base removed from V and 7 bases from J, the gap between germline ends came to 7 bases. Germline CDR1 and CDR2: SGHTA and FQGNSA. CDR3 amino acids: CASSLEGSGYTF. CDR3 coding DNA: TGTGCCAGCAGCTTAGAAGGGAGTGGCTACACCTTC.

The rearrangement joins TRBV4-1 to TRBJ2-7; D is undetermined. The CDR3 runs 15 residues. Trimming shortened V by 4 bases and J by 2 bases, and 15 bases separated the two germline ends. Per the germline V gene, CDR1 is MGHRA and CDR2 is YSYEKL. The chain's CDR3 is CASSPAPGRAYEQYF. The CDR3 region has the DNA TGCGCCAGCAGCCCGGCCCCAGGCCGTGCCTACGAGCAGTACTTC.

This clone was found once. The V call is TRBV3-1 (or the pseudogene TRBV3-2), the J call TRBJ2-7; D possibly corresponds to TRBD2 (5 bases). The V and J ends lost 3 bases and 2 bases respectively, with 11 bases between them. The CDR3 length is 14 residues. The germline gives CDR1 LGHDT, CDR2 YNNKEL (reference sequence). In DNA, the CDR3 is TGTGCCAGCAGCCAGTCGGGGAGCACCTACGAGCAGTACTTC. Translating it yields CASSQSGSTYEQYF.

The V call is TRBV25-1, the J call TRBJ1-5; D is unclear. The germline V and J ends were trimmed by 2 bases and 9 bases, with 8 bases remaining between them. This CDR3 has 12 amino acids. The germline V gene has CDR1 MGHDK and CDR2 SYGVNS. CDR3 coding DNA: TGTGCCAGCAGTGAACCCCCCGGGCCCCAGCATTTT. Translation gives CASSEPPGPQHF.

The CDR3 sequence is CASSEKGSATTDTQYF. CDR3 DNA sequence: TGTGCCAGCAGTGAAAAGGGTAGCGCGACAACAGATACGCAGTATTTT. The rearrangement links TRBV6-1 to TRBJ2-3, with D possibly TRBD2 on 5 matching bases. Germline V gene data show CDR1 as MNHNS and CDR2 as SASEGT. V was shortened by 2 bases and J by 3 bases, with 15 bases between the two germline ends. This CDR3 comprises 16 residues.

This sequence joins TRBV2 and TRBJ2-1, with D unclear. The CDR3 covers 12 residues. V dropped 6 bases and J dropped 3 bases, with 6 bases sitting between them. Germline CDR1 SNHLY, CDR2 FYNNEI. The CDR3 is CASSEYYNEQFF. The CDR3 DNA reads as TGTGCCAGCAGCGAATACTACAATGAGCAGTTCTTC. The whole variable domain, filled in from reference TRBV2 and TRBJ2-1, reads EPEVTQTPSHQVTQMGQEVILRCVPISNHLYFYWYRQILGQKVEFLVSFYNNEISEKSEIFDDQFSVERPDGSNFTLKIRSTKLEDSAMYFCASSEYYNEQFFGPGTRLTVL.

The rearrangement joins TRBV27 to TRBJ2-7; 15 nucleotides line up with TRBD2. The length of the CDR3 is 15 residues. V was clipped by 6 bases and J by 5 bases; unmatched bases: 5. Germline CDR1 MNHEY, CDR2 SMNVEV (reference sequence). CDR3 DNA: TGTGCCAGCAGAGGACTAGCGGGAGGGCTTCACGAGCAGTACTTC. Translated: CASRGLAGGLHEQYF.

The rearrangement links TRBV5-6 to TRBJ2-7; D perhaps matches TRBD2 (6 bases). Per germline, CDR1 SGHDT and CDR2 YYEEEE. V was cut by 0 bases and J by 6 bases, with 13 bases left in between. CDR3 length: 14 amino acids. The CDR3 coding sequence is TGTGCCAGCAGCTTGGTCTCGGGGGTAAGCGAGCAGTACTTC. Its translation: CASSLVSGVSEQYF.

J is TRBJ2-5 and V is TRBV7-2; 9 nucleotides agree with TRBD1. CDR1 SGHTA and CDR2 FQGNSA come from the germline V gene. This CDR3 region has 15 residues. The ends lost 5 bases at V and 3 bases at J; junction bases unmatched: 7. CDR3 protein: CASSPLRDREETQYF. The DNA for the CDR3 is TGTGCCAGCAGCCCACTCCGGGACAGGGAAGAGACCCAGTACTTC. The full variable domain, its missing parts supplied by reference TRBV7-2 and TRBJ2-5, is GAGVSQSPSNKVTEKGKDVELRCDPISGHTALYWYRQSLGQGLEFLIYFQGNSAPDKSGLPSDRFSAERTGGSVSTLTIQRTQQEDSAVYLCASSPLRDREETQYFGPGTRLLVL.

The CDR3 bases are TGTGCCAGCTCATCGCGGGACAGTAGCAATCAGCCCCAGCATTTT. It yields the protein CASSSRDSSNQPQHF. V is TRBV18 and J is TRBJ1-5, with 7 positions matching TRBD1. The CDR3 is 15 residues long. Germline trimming cut 5 bases from V and 0 bases from J; bases unmatched to any gene: 4. The V gene's germline CDR1 is KGHSH and CDR2 LQKENI.

Here the CDR3 DNA reads TGTGCCAGCAGCCACCCGACAGAGAACACTGAAGCTTTCTTT. This gives the protein CASSHPTENTEAFF. The V call is TRBV14, the J call TRBJ1-1, with D possibly TRBD1 on 5 matching bases. V lost 3 bases, J lost 1 base, and 9 bases lay in between. The CDR3 is made up of 14 amino acids. Germline V gives CDR1 SGHDN, CDR2 FVKESK.

J is TRBJ2-3 and V is TRBV5-6; 7 bases map to TRBD2. V dropped 2 bases and J dropped 5; count of bases not matched to a gene: 11. The length of the CDR3 is 16 residues. Germline V gene data show CDR1 as SGHDT and CDR2 as YYEEEE. CDR3 DNA: TGTGCCAGCAGCTTTCGGGCTAGCGGACGGAGAGATACGCAGTATTTT. Its protein is CASSFRASGRRDTQYF.

The V and J genes are TRBV18 and TRBJ1-1; D not certain. Looked up from germline, CDR1 is KGHSH and CDR2 is LQKENI. V lost 5 bases and J lost 1, with 8 bases in between. CDR3 length: 13 amino acids. CDR3 protein: CASSINRNTEAFF. The CDR3 coding sequence is TGTGCCAGCTCAATAAATAGGAACACTGAAGCTTTCTTT.

This clone was picked up one time. The chain links TRBV11-2 to TRBJ2-3, with 9 bases matching TRBD2. Germline V gene data show CDR1 as SGHAT and CDR2 as FQNNGV. V was pared by 4 bases and J by 1 base, with 3 bases of the junction left unmatched. The CDR3 consists of 15 residues. The CDR3 DNA reads TGTGCCAGCAGCTCCTGGACTAGCGGCACAGATACGCAGTATTTT. Its translation is CASSSWTSGTDTQYF.

The chain joins TRBV24-1 to TRBJ2-6; TRBD2 aligns across 12 bases. Germline-derived CDR1 and CDR2 are KGHDR and SFDVKD. V was pared by 4 bases and J by 4 bases, with 10 bases of the junction left unmatched. The CDR3 contains 19 residues. The CDR3 DNA reads TGTGCCACCAGTGACCCAACCCCTAGCGGGAGGGTAGGGGCCAACGTCCTGACTTTC. Translation gives CATSDPTPSGRVGANVLTF.

The chain links TRBV9 to TRBJ1-2; D might be TRBD1 (6 bases). Germline assignment: CDR1 SGDLS and CDR2 YYNGEE. The V gene lost 5 bases and the J gene lost 8 bases, with 19 bases spanning the gap. This CDR3 contains 14 residues. CDR3 region: CASRVGAPDGGYTF. The CDR3 DNA reads as TGTGCCAGCAGAGTGGGGGCTCCGGATGGGGGCTACACCTTC. Full variable domain (missing parts from reference TRBV9 and TRBJ1-2): DSGVTQTPKHLITATGQRVTLRCSPRSGDLSVYWYQQSLDQGLQFLIQYYNGEERAKGNILERFSAQQFPDLHSELNLSSLELGDSALYFCASRVGAPDGGYTFGSGTRLTVV.

This clone was observed a few times. The V call is TRBV28, the J call TRBJ1-1; 8 bases match TRBD1. Trimming took 4 bases from V and 1 from J; bases not matched to a gene: 2. The CDR3 extends over 14 amino acids. Germline V gives CDR1 MDHEN, CDR2 SYDVKM. The DNA for the CDR3 is TGTGCCAGCAGTTGGACAGGGCCGAACACTGAAGCTTTCTTT. Encoded protein: CASSWTGPNTEAFF.

The chain combines TRBV6-2 or TRBV6-3 with TRBJ1-2; possible D gene TRBD1, 5 bases. Trimming pared 0 bases from V and 11 bases from J, leaving 16 bases between. The CDR3 has 14 amino acids. Germline loops: CDR1 MNHEY, CDR2 SVGEGT. The CDR3 here is CASSYSRTPRRYTF. CDR3 sequence (DNA): TGTGCCAGCAGTTACTCTCGGACACCTCGACGTTACACCTTC.

This sequence joins TRBV15 and TRBJ1-4; maybe TRBD1 (5 bases). The CDR3 consists of 15 residues. The germline gives CDR1 LNHNV, CDR2 YYDKDF (reference sequence). The V gene lost 4 bases and the J gene lost 4 bases, with 13 bases spanning the gap. The CDR3: CATSTRDGRNEKLFF. CDR3 in DNA: TGTGCCACCAGCACGCGGGACGGCCGTAATGAAAAACTGTTTTTT.

The chain uses TRBV5-4 and TRBJ2-3; 7 nucleotides agree with TRBD1. The length of the CDR3 is 15 residues. After removal of 4 bases from V and 7 bases from J, the junction contained 12 bases not matched to a gene. In germline, CDR1 is SGHNT, CDR2 YYREEE (reference sequence). The CDR3 sequence: CASSAGTELVNTQYF. As DNA, the CDR3 is TGTGCCAGCAGCGCAGGGACAGAGCTAGTCAATACGCAGTATTTT.

The chain employs TRBV7-2 and TRBJ2-7; perhaps TRBD2 as D (6 bases). The CDR3 contains 14 residues. Germline lookup yields CDR1 SGHTA and CDR2 FQGNSA. The V gene lost 3 bases and the J gene lost 2 bases, with 11 bases spanning the gap. CDR3 bases: TGTGCCAGCAGCTTCGGGGGACCTCCCTACGAGCAGTACTTC. Translating it yields CASSFGGPPYEQYF.